The clone carrying this TCR beta chain was picked up many times. The germline V gene has CDR1 SGHRS and CDR2 YFSETQ. V shed 3 bases and J 1 base; nucleotides not matched to a gene: 3. This CDR3 region has 14 residues. In the study's own analysis: Amplification from reference gene primers served as the basis for estimated nucleated cell counts. Here immunoSEQ multiplex PCR was the method, and the copy in TCRdb shows in-frame clones only, minus some. That table is the source of V, J and clone size, and D and trimming were worked out from the DNA. The sample holds some 200,000 clones, about 84% seen once. In Seattle, patients joined the study during active infection and were tracked longitudinally. These data belong to a study of blood T cell repertoires in COVID-19. Across the study: Specimens from acute and convalescent COVID-19 originated in the United States, Italy and Spain. Sources were T cells, B-cell-depleted T cells, or PBMCs; the material itself was cDNA or gDNA.

The chain employs TRBV5-1 and TRBJ2-5; 7 nucleotides align to TRBD2. The sequenced sample consisted of peripheral blood. The sequence was collected from a woman older than 75 with COVID-19, enrolled during active disease. The CDR3 sequence: CASSSGLGQETQYF. CDR3 bases: TGCGCCAGCAGCTCAGGACTAGGCCAAGAGACCCAGTACTTC.